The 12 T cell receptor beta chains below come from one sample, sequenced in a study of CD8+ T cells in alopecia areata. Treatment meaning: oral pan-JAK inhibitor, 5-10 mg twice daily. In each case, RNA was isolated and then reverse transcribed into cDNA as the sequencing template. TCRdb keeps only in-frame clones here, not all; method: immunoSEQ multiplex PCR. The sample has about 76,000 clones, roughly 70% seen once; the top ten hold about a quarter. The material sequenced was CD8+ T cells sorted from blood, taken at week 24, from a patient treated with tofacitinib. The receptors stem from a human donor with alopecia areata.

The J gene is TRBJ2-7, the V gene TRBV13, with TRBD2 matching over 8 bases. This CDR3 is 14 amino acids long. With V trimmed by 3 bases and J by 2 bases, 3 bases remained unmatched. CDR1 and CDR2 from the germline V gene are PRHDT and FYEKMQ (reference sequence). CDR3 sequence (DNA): TGTGCCAGCAGCTTGACTAGCGAACCCTACGAGCAGTACTTC. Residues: CASSLTSEPYEQYF.

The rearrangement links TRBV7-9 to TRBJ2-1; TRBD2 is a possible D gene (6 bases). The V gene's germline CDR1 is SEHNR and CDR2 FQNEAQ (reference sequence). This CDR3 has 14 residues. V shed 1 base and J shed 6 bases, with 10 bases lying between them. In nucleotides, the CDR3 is TGTGCCAGCAGCTTAGAACTAGCAAGCAATGAGCAGTTCTTC. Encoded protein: CASSLELASNEQFF.

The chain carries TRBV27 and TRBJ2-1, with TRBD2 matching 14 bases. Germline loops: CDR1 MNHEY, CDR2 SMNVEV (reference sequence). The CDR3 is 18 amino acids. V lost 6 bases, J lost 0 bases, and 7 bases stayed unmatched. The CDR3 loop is CASSSGLAGGHSYNEQFF. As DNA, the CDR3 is TGTGCCAGCAGCTCCGGACTAGCGGGAGGTCACTCCTACAATGAGCAGTTCTTC.

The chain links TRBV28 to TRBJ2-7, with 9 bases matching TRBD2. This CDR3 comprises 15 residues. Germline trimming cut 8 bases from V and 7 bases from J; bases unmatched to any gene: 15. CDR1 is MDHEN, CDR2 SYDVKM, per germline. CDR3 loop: CASSGNLAGLCEQYF. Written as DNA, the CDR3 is TGTGCCAGCTCGGGGAATCTAGCGGGACTTTGTGAGCAGTACTTC.

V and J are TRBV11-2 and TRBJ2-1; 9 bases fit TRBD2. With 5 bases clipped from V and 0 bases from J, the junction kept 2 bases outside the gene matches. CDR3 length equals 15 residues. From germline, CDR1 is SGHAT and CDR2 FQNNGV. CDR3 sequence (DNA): TGTGCCAGCAGCGATAGCGGGAGCTCCTACAATGAGCAGTTCTTC. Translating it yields CASSDSGSSYNEQFF.

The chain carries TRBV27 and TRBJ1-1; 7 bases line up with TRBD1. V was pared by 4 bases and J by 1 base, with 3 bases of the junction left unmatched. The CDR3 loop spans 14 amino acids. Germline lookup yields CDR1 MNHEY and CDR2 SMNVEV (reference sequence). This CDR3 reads CASSWGQTNTEAFF. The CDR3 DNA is TGTGCCAGCAGTTGGGGACAGACGAACACTGAAGCTTTCTTT.

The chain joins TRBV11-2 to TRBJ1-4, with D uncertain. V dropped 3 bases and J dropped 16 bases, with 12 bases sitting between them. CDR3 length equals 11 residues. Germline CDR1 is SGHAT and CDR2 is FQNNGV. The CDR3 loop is CASSFLDRAFF. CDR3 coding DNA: TGTGCCAGCAGCTTTCTAGATAGGGCGTTTTTT.

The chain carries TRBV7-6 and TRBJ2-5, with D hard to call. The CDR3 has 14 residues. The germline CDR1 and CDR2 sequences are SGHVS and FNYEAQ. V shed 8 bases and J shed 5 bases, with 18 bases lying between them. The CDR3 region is CASGTMGEGETQYF. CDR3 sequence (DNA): TGTGCCAGCGGAACGATGGGCGAAGGGGAGACCCAGTACTTC.

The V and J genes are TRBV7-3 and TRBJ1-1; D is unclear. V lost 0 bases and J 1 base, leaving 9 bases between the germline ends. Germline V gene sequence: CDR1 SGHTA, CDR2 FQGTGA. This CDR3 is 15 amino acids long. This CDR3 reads CASSLTAGPNTEAFF. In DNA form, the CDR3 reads TGTGCCAGCAGCTTAACGGCAGGACCGAACACTGAAGCTTTCTTT.

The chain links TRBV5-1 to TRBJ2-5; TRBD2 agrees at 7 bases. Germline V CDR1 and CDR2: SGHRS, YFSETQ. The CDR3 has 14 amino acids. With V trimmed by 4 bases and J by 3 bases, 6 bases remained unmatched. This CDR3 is CASSPGLSEETQYF. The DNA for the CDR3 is TGCGCCAGCAGCCCGGGACTATCGGAAGAGACCCAGTACTTC.

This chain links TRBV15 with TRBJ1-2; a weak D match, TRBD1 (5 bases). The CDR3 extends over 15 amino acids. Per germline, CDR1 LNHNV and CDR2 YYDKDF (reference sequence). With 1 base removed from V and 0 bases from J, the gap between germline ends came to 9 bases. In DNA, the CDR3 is TGTGCCACCAGCAGAGCCGACAGAGCTAACTATGGCTACACCTTC. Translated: CATSRADRANYGYTF.

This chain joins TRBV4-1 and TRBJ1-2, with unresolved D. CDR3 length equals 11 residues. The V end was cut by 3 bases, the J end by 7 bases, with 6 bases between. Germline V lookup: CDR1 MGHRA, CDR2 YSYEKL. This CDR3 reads CASSHLGGYTF. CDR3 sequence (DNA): TGCGCCAGCAGCCACTTGGGTGGCTACACCTTC.